This TCR beta chain was found in a study of early T cells in non-severe SARS-CoV-2 infection. Study details: From unsorted whole blood, bulk RNA was sequenced, and the chains remained unpaired.

Study results and caveats: In VDJdb matching, anti-spike CD8 responses were favored while private and CD4 specificities went missing.

TCRdb processed the 5' RACE reads anew with MiXCR; each CDR3 protein has one entry. The sample includes tens of thousands of distinct CDR3 sequences, around 13% of them seen just once. The CDR3 runs 13 residues. The V and J ends lost 5 bases and 4 bases respectively, with 12 bases between them. CDR1 SQVTM and CDR2 ANQGSEA come from the germline V gene. This clonotype showed up just a few times. Antigen: not known. V usage is TRBV29-1 and J usage is TRBJ2-1, with D perhaps matching TRBD1 (6 bases). Sequences were derived from whole blood, sampled at baseline. This clonotype was obtained from an adult who was a healthcare worker with PCR-confirmed SARS-CoV-2 infection or an uninfected control (not recorded which). The CDR3 DNA reads as TGCAGCGTTACGGACAGCCCTTACAATGAGCAGTTCTTC. The encoded protein is CSVTDSPYNEQFF.